This TCR beta chain originates from a study of T cell responses to AZD1222 COVID-19 vaccine. Study-level points and caveats: Spike-wide vaccine-associated CD4 TCRs dominated at 160-218 and 743-854. Donors were mostly white British, more females; clonal diversity possibly underestimated. Repertoires in all cases were sampled only once the peak T cell response had passed. Variant regions that are unmutated are reportedly the target of nearly half of spike-specific TCRs.

Comment on this clone: Antigen specificity is unknown.

The V end lost 6 bases, the J end lost 0 bases, and 18 bases lay between the germline ends. Germline loops: CDR1 LNHDA, CDR2 SQIVND (reference sequence). This CDR3 has 16 amino acids. Measured with immunoSEQ multiplex PCR; TCRdb has only the in-frame clones, and not every one. This sample has roughly 72,000 clones, with about 87% found just once. The chain links TRBV19 to TRBJ2-7; a weak D match, TRBD2 (6 bases). The TCR was taken from an adult who received the MenACWY meningococcal vaccine as a control. The source material was peripheral blood, sampled 28 days after the second dose of the MenACWY control vaccine. The CDR3 reads CASSAPGEDPSYEQYF. The CDR3 nucleotides are TGTGCCAGTAGCGCCCCTGGGGAGGACCCCTCCTACGAGCAGTACTTC.